The rows below give T cell receptor beta chains drawn from one sample of a study of OX40 agonist ivuxolimab in advanced cancers. Sequencing used immunoSEQ multiplex PCR; TCRdb keeps in-frame clones, though not all of them. This table has 75,000 to 80,000 clones, about 89% appearing once. Sequenced material: CD4+ or CD8+ T cells sorted from blood, taken in a trial of the OX40 agonist ivuxolimab. The receptors derive from an adult with an advanced solid tumor such as melanoma, head and neck, liver or kidney cancer. The CDR3 runs from the conserved cysteine through the conserved F or W. A D gene is named only where the DNA matches it firmly. Clone size appears in some rows only: once, few, many, or a class for an expanded clone.

TRBJ2-3 | NA | TRBV5-4 | TRBD1 | TGTGCCAGCAGCCCTCAGGGGGCGGGCACAGATACGCAGTATTTT | CASSPQGAGTDTQYF
TRBJ2-7 | few | TRBV6-1 | TRBD1 | TGTGCCAGCAGTGACGGACAGGCCTCGGGGTCCTACGAGCAGTACTTC | CASSDGQASGSYEQYF
TRBJ2-1 | NA | TRBV29-1 | TRBD1 | TGCAGCTACTTCGGACAGGGACGTGGTGAGCAGTTCTTC | CSYFGQGRGEQFF
TRBJ1-5 | once | TRBV6-1 | NA | TGTGCCAGCGGACTCGGGGTTAATCAGCCCCAGCATTTT | CASGLGVNQPQHF
TRBJ1-4 | NA | TRBV7-2 | NA | TGTGCCAGCAGCTTAGGGCTGGGGGAAAAACTGTTTTTT | CASSLGLGEKLFF
TRBJ1-5 | NA | TRBV28 | TRBD1 | TGTGCCAGCAGTATACCGGGACAGAAGCCCCAGCATTTT | CASSIPGQKPQHF
TRBJ1-6 | few | TRBV30 | NA | TGTGCCTGGAGCACCAGGAGTGACAATTCACCCCTCCACTTT | CAWSTRSDNSPLHF
TRBJ1-2 | NA | TRBV30 | NA | TGTGCCTGGAGTGGCTTCGGGCCAGCCGCGCGTGGCTACACCTTC | CAWSGFGPAARGYTF
TRBJ2-5 | once | TRBV6-1 | NA | TGTGCCAGCACGGGATGGGGGACCCAAGAGACCCAGTACTTC | CASTGWGTQETQYF
TRBJ1-3 | NA | TRBV19 | NA | TGTGCCAGTAGAGCAGTAATCTCTGGAAACACCATATATTTT | CASRAVISGNTIYF
TRBJ2-4 | NA | TRBV10-1 | NA | TGCGCCAGCAGTGAGTCTGGTCCTGACATTCAGTACTTC | CASSESGPDIQYF